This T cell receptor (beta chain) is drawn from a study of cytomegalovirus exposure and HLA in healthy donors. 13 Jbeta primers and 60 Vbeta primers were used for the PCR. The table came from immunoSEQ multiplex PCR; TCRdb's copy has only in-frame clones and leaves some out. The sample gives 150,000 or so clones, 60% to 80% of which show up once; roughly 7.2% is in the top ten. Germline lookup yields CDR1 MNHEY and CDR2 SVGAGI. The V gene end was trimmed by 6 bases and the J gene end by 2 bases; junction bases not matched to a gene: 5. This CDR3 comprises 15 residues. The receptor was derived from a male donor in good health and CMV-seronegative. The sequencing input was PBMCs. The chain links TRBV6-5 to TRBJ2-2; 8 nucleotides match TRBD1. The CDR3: CASSGTGPNTGELFF. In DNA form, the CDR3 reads TGTGCCAGCAGCGGGACAGGTCCCAACACCGGGGAGCTGTTTTTT.